These T cell receptor beta chains were read from a single sample in a study of cytomegalovirus exposure and HLA in healthy donors. Here immunoSEQ multiplex PCR was the method, and the copy in TCRdb shows in-frame clones only, minus some. The data contain about 140,000 clones, 65% to 80% of them singletons. Material for sequencing was PBMCs. These receptors were taken from a woman in her twenties or thirties in good health and CMV-seronegative. Both conserved end residues are part of each CDR3. Each record gives: D gene, J gene, clone size, V gene, CDR3 DNA, CDR3 protein. A D gene is named only where the DNA matches it firmly. Size is stated for part of the rows, as once, few or many counts, or as a class when the clone is expanded.

d_call: TRBD1
j_call: TRBJ1-6
clone_size: -
v_call: TRBV6-5
cdr3_nt: TGTGCCAGCACCCAGGGGGCGAATTCACCCCTCCACTTT
cdr3_aa: CASTQGANSPLHF

d_call: TRBD1
j_call: TRBJ2-2
clone_size: few
v_call: TRBV11-3
cdr3_nt: TGTGCCAGCAGCCTCCGACAGGGTTTAGGCACCGGGGAGCTGTTTTTT
cdr3_aa: CASSLRQGLGTGELFF

d_call: TRBD1
j_call: TRBJ1-4
clone_size: few
v_call: TRBV5-6
cdr3_nt: TGTGCCAGCAGCTTGGGCCGCAGGGGGAATGAAAAACTGTTTTTT
cdr3_aa: CASSLGRRGNEKLFF

d_call: TRBD2
j_call: TRBJ2-1
clone_size: few
v_call: TRBV29-1
cdr3_nt: TGCAGCGTCGGTGGAGGTAGCGGGGGGGGGAATGAGCAGTTCTTC
cdr3_aa: CSVGGGSGGGNEQFF

d_call: -
j_call: TRBJ2-5
clone_size: -
v_call: TRBV28
cdr3_nt: TGTGCCAGCAGTTTAAATGCGGGGACCCAGTACTTC
cdr3_aa: CASSLNAGTQYF

d_call: TRBD2
j_call: TRBJ2-5
clone_size: -
v_call: TRBV7-2
cdr3_nt: TGTGCCAGCAGCTTGGTAGCGGGGAACTTTCAAGAGGCCCAGTACTTC
cdr3_aa: CASSLVAGNFQEAQYF

d_call: TRBD1
j_call: TRBJ1-6
clone_size: -
v_call: TRBV28
cdr3_nt: TGTGCCAGCAGACAAACAGGGGAGAGATCACCCCTCCACTTT
cdr3_aa: CASRQTGERSPLHF

d_call: TRBD1
j_call: TRBJ2-1
clone_size: -
v_call: TRBV14
cdr3_nt: TGTGCCAGCAGCCTGCCCGGGACAGGGGCCAATGAGCAGTTCTTC
cdr3_aa: CASSLPGTGANEQFF

d_call: TRBD1
j_call: TRBJ2-7
clone_size: -
v_call: TRBV28
cdr3_nt: TGTGCCGTGGGAAGGGGGCGGGTGTACGAGCAGTACTTC
cdr3_aa: CAVGRGRVYEQYF

d_call: -
j_call: TRBJ1-5
clone_size: -
v_call: TRBV19
cdr3_nt: TGTGCCAGTAGTATTCAAAACAATCAGCCCCAGCATTTT
cdr3_aa: CASSIQNNQPQHF

d_call: -
j_call: TRBJ2-3
clone_size: -
v_call: TRBV25-1
cdr3_nt: TGTGCCAGCAGTAGAGACTCCATTTCTACAGATACGCAGTATTTT
cdr3_aa: CASSRDSISTDTQYF

d_call: -
j_call: TRBJ1-3
clone_size: -
v_call: TRBV5-1
cdr3_nt: TGCGCCAGCAGTAGGGGGTCCGGAAACACCATATATTTT
cdr3_aa: CASSRGSGNTIYF

d_call: -
j_call: TRBJ2-1
clone_size: few
v_call: TRBV11-3
cdr3_nt: TGTGCCAGCAGCCTGGACAACGGGCCCTACAATGAGCAGTTCTTC
cdr3_aa: CASSLDNGPYNEQFF

d_call: -
j_call: TRBJ2-6
clone_size: few
v_call: TRBV10-3
cdr3_nt: TGTGCCATCAGTGCATCAATCCCTGGGGCCAACGTCCTGACTTTC
cdr3_aa: CAISASIPGANVLTF

d_call: -
j_call: TRBJ2-5
clone_size: -
v_call: TRBV5-1
cdr3_nt: TGCGCCAGCAGCGTGGCTAAAGAGACCCAGTACTTC
cdr3_aa: CASSVAKETQYF